Presented here are 26 T cell receptor beta chains from one specimen sequenced in a study of blood T cells in healthy people across ages. Next came a second PCR, run for about 6 to 12 cycles, which used a sample-barcoded 5' primer along with a J-beta primer mix. TCRdb re-derived calls from the 5' RACE reads in MiXCR, one entry per CDR3 protein. The repertoire holds roughly 930,000 distinct CDR3 sequences, with around 46% as singletons. The sequencing sample was made of blood. All receptors derive from a man aged 25 to 45 in good health.

This clonotype came up once. This chain joins TRBV6-5 and TRBJ1-1; TRBD1 matches at 9 bases. The CDR3 runs to 14 residues. Germline CDR1 and CDR2: MNHEY and SVGAGI. V lost 6 bases to trimming and J lost 10 bases; unmatched junction nucleotides: 12. This CDR3 is CASSRTGQGQVAFF. The CDR3 nucleotides read TGTGCCAGCAGCCGAACCGGACAGGGGCAAGTAGCTTTCTTT.

This clonotype has just a few counts. The chain uses TRBV27 and TRBJ1-6; 9 positions match TRBD1. J lost 5 bases, V lost 4 bases, and 12 bases had no gene match. This CDR3 contains 18 residues. Per the germline V gene, CDR1 is MNHEY and CDR2 is SMNVEV (reference sequence). The CDR3 loop is CASSSRHQTGGNNSPLHF. The CDR3, as DNA: TGTGCCAGCAGTTCCAGGCACCAGACAGGGGGAAATAATTCACCCCTCCACTTT.

This clonotype was seen a handful of times. The V and J genes are TRBV7-2 and TRBJ2-2, with a possible D match to TRBD2 (5 bases). Germline assignment: CDR1 SGHTA and CDR2 FQGNSA. There are 16 residues in the CDR3. Trimming removed 4 bases at V and 6 bases at J, with 18 bases between. CDR3 loop: CASSYPTGVMAGELFF. The DNA for the CDR3 is TGTGCCAGCAGCTACCCGACCGGGGTCATGGCCGGGGAGCTGTTTTTT. The full variable domain, completed using reference TRBV7-2 and TRBJ2-2, is GAGVSQSPSNKVTEKGKDVELRCDPISGHTALYWYRQSLGQGLEFLIYFQGNSAPDKSGLPSDRFSAERTGGSVSTLTIQRTQQEDSAVYLCASSYPTGVMAGELFFGEGSRLTVL.

In nucleotides, the CDR3 is TGCGCCAGCAGCCACCCAAGTTTCGGGGGCTACGAGCAGTACTTC. The encoded protein is CASSHPSFGGYEQYF. The chain carries TRBV4-1 and TRBJ2-7; possibly TRBD2 for D (6 bases). Trimming removed 3 bases at V and 3 bases at J, with 15 bases between. Germline V CDR1 and CDR2: MGHRA, YSYEKL. This CDR3 spans 15 amino acids.

The rearrangement uses TRBV4-3 and TRBJ2-2; unclear D gene. Trimming took off 5 bases at V and 0 bases at J, with 16 bases between the two ends. CDR3 length: 17 residues. Per the germline V gene, CDR1 is LGHNA and CDR2 is YSLEER. The CDR3 sequence: CASSAGDHDANTGELFF. CDR3 DNA: TGCGCCAGCAGCGCCGGTGACCATGACGCGAACACCGGGGAGCTGTTTTTT.

This clonotype was counted once. The gene calls are TRBV20-1 and TRBJ1-2; TRBD1 aligns across 7 bases. This CDR3 is built from 13 residues. From germline, CDR1 is DFQATT and CDR2 SNEGSKA (reference sequence). J was trimmed by 2 bases and V by 6 bases; bases with no gene match: 6. The CDR3 region is CSAVQGGNYGYTF. CDR3 nucleotides: TGCAGTGCGGTTCAGGGGGGAAACTATGGCTACACCTTC.

The chain combines TRBV3-1 with TRBJ1-2, with 7 positions matching TRBD1. Unmatched junction bases numbered 9, after V lost 7 bases and J lost 4 bases. The length of the CDR3 is 14 residues. Germline V lookup: CDR1 LGHDT, CDR2 YNNKEL (reference sequence). CDR3 residues: CASTEQDRPYGYTF. The CDR3 DNA follows: TGTGCCAGCACCGAACAGGACAGGCCCTATGGCTACACCTTC.

This chain joins TRBV20-1 and TRBJ2-1; 10 bases are a match to TRBD2. This CDR3 spans 15 amino acids. Germline CDR1 DFQATT, CDR2 SNEGSKA (reference sequence). J gave up 2 bases and V 0 bases, and 1 base lay outside the gene matches. The CDR3 DNA reads as TGCAGTGCTAGAGATAGCGGGGGGACCTACAATGAGCAGTTCTTC. Its translation: CSARDSGGTYNEQFF.

The gene calls are TRBV9 and TRBJ2-5; D is perhaps TRBD1 (7 bases). Germline assignment: CDR1 SGDLS and CDR2 YYNGEE. The CDR3 covers 16 residues. Trimming removed 0 bases at V and 2 bases at J, with 14 bases between. In DNA form, the CDR3 reads TGTGCCAGCAGCGTAGCCCCGACAGGGAGGCAAGAGACCCAGTACTTC. The encoded protein is CASSVAPTGRQETQYF.

The V gene is TRBV10-3, the J gene TRBJ2-3; 12 positions match TRBD2. The trim removed 6 bases at V and 3 bases at J, leaving 4 bases unmatched. The CDR3 has 15 residues. Germline V gene data show CDR1 as ENHRY and CDR2 as SYGVKD. The CDR3 is CAISVGTSGTDTQYF. The CDR3 coding sequence is TGTGCCATCAGCGTCGGGACTAGCGGGACAGATACGCAGTATTTT.

This clonotype turned up a few times. J is TRBJ2-3 and V is TRBV6-2 or TRBV6-3; weak D call: TRBD1 (5 bases). The CDR3 is 14 amino acids. Germline V gene data show CDR1 as MNHEY and CDR2 as SVGEGT. V shed 6 bases and J shed 2 bases, with 12 bases lying between them. CDR3 sequence reads: CASSRDRFTDTQYF. DNA of the CDR3: TGTGCCAGCAGCCGCGACAGATTCACAGATACGCAGTATTTT.

A few counts support this clonotype. The chain joins TRBV7-8 to TRBJ2-1; the D gene could be TRBD1 or TRBD2 (5 bases each). Trimming took 5 bases from V and 4 from J, leaving 12 bases between them. Germline V CDR1 and CDR2: SGHVS, FQNEAQ. The CDR3 is made up of 14 amino acids. In DNA, the CDR3 is TGTGCCAGCAGCGCCCGGGACCCGTACAATGAGCAGTTCTTC. It translates to CASSARDPYNEQFF. The whole variable domain, remainder taken from reference TRBV7-8 and TRBJ2-1, is GAGVSQSPRYKVAKRGQDVALRCDPISGHVSLFWYQQALGQGPEFLTYFQNEAQLDKSGLPSDRFFAERPEGSVSTLKIQRTQQEDSAVYLCASSARDPYNEQFFGPGTRLTVL.

The chain recombines TRBV7-9 with TRBJ2-5, with a tentative D call TRBD1 (5 bases). Germline V gene lookup returns CDR1 SEHNR and CDR2 FQNEAQ (reference sequence). V dropped 4 bases and J dropped 11 bases, with 23 bases sitting between them. The CDR3 extends over 15 amino acids. The CDR3 region is CASSSRRQGRGEQYF. CDR3 coding DNA: TGTGCCAGCAGCTCGCGACGCCAGGGCCGCGGTGAGCAGTACTTC.

V and J are TRBV3-1 and TRBJ1-5; 8 bases agree with TRBD1. CDR1 and CDR2 (germline): LGHDT, YNNKEL (reference sequence). The V segment lost 1 base and the J segment 7 bases; nucleotides outside the gene matches: 6. This CDR3 is 15 amino acids long. CDR3 nucleotides: TGTGCCAGCAGCCAAGGGACAGGGTCGGGACAGCCCCAGCATTTT. It yields the protein CASSQGTGSGQPQHF.

Concerning this clonotype itself: The germline gene is not matched at one end of the junction; a read error may be the cause. The V call is TRBV10-2, the J call TRBJ1-2; the match to TRBD1 covers 12 bases. The CDR3 runs to 18 residues. Looked up from germline, CDR1 is WSHSY and CDR2 is SAAADI. This chain's CDR3 is CASSEVRDRGPSWYGYTF. The CDR3 region has the DNA TGCGCCAGTAGTGAGGTACGGGACAGGGGGCCCTCCTGGTATGGCTACACCTTC.

This clonotype was found a few times. This chain joins TRBV24-1 and TRBJ1-2; D might be TRBD1 (5 bases). The CDR3 spans 15 residues. CDR1 is KGHDR, CDR2 SFDVKD, per germline. V was pared by 1 base and J by 3 bases, with 11 bases between. The CDR3 DNA reads TGTGCCACCAGTGATTTCATGGGGCCATACTATGGCTACACCTTC. This encodes CATSDFMGPYYGYTF.

The table lists this clonotype with a few counts. The chain is built from TRBV7-9 and TRBJ2-1, with D perhaps matching TRBD1 (6 bases). With 1 base removed from V and 5 bases from J, the gap between germline ends came to 18 bases. Germline CDR1 and CDR2: SEHNR and FQNEAQ (reference sequence). The CDR3 sequence is 17 residues long. The CDR3 spells CASSLERGQGQNNEQFF. The CDR3 region has the DNA TGTGCCAGCAGCTTAGAGCGTGGGCAGGGGCAAAACAATGAGCAGTTCTTC.

The CDR3 loop is CASSQVGQRNYNEQFF. The CDR3 bases are TGTGCCAGCAGCCAAGTTGGCCAGAGAAACTACAATGAGCAGTTCTTC. The chain is built from TRBV3-1 and TRBJ2-1; D uncertain. V was pared by 1 base and J by 3 bases, with 13 bases between. This CDR3 region has 16 residues. The germline CDR1 and CDR2 sequences are LGHDT and YNNKEL (reference sequence).

This clonotype occurred a few times. The chain links TRBV9 to TRBJ2-7, with D perhaps matching TRBD2 (5 bases). The CDR3 runs 14 residues. CDR1 and CDR2 from the germline V gene are SGDLS and YYNGEE. V lost 0 bases, J lost 7 bases, and 14 bases lay in between. In DNA, the CDR3 is TGTGCCAGCAGCGTAGGTGGGGTGAGGGAGGAGCAGTACTTC. Translation: CASSVGGVREEQYF.

This chain connects TRBV9 to TRBJ2-5, with TRBD2 as a possible D gene (6 bases). The germline V and J ends were trimmed by 4 bases and 5 bases, with 18 bases remaining between them. Germline CDR1 reads SGDLS; CDR2 reads YYNGEE. The CDR3 sequence is 15 residues long. In DNA, the CDR3 is TGTGCCAGCAGCCCAGAAGGCGGACTACAGGAGACCCAGTACTTC. Its translation: CASSPEGGLQETQYF.

Regarding this clonotype: A much larger clonotype is one base distant, so this may be a read error. This rearrangement joins TRBV4-1 to TRBJ1-2; D unclear. The V gene's germline CDR1 is MGHRA and CDR2 YSYEKL. The V gene lost 8 bases and the J gene lost 6 bases, with 16 bases spanning the gap. The CDR3 contains 13 residues. CDR3 in amino acids: CASARRANHGYTF. The CDR3 coding sequence is TGCGCCAGCGCCCGCCGGGCGAATCATGGCTACACCTTC.

This clonotype has more than one count but fewer than ten. The J gene is TRBJ2-3, the V gene TRBV6-5; tentatively, D is TRBD1 or TRBD2 (5 bases each). V lost 6 bases and J 4 bases, leaving 14 bases between the germline ends. The CDR3 loop spans 14 amino acids. From germline, CDR1 is MNHEY and CDR2 SVGAGI. CDR3: CASRRGMRADTQYF. In DNA, the CDR3 is TGTGCCAGCAGGAGGGGTATGAGAGCAGATACGCAGTATTTT.

The rearrangement joins TRBV12-3 or TRBV12-4 to TRBJ2-5; 8 nucleotides agree with TRBD1. The CDR3 has 16 residues. V gave up 5 bases and J gave up 4 bases; unmatched junction bases: 12. The CDR3 coding sequence is TGTGCCAGCAGTACCGGACAGGGTGGATGGAGAGAGACCCAGTACTTC. The encoded protein is CASSTGQGGWRETQYF.

This chain's CDR3 is CASSQGWEGEQFF. CDR3 sequence (DNA): TGTGCCAGCAGTCAGGGGTGGGAAGGAGAGCAGTTCTTC. V usage is TRBV2 and J usage is TRBJ2-1; D might be TRBD1 (6 bases). Germline V gene data show CDR1 as SNHLY and CDR2 as FYNNEI. The CDR3 sequence is 13 residues long. With 5 bases removed from V and 10 bases from J, the gap between germline ends came to 15 bases.

J is TRBJ1-2 and V is TRBV5-6, with a weak D call TRBD1 (5 bases). The CDR3 runs to 16 residues. Trimming removed 0 bases from V and 4 bases from J, with 16 bases in between. Germline V gives CDR1 SGHDT, CDR2 YYEEEE. The CDR3 spells CASSLGSGWMGYGYTF. Here the CDR3 DNA reads TGTGCCAGCAGCTTGGGATCAGGGTGGATGGGCTATGGCTACACCTTC.

This chain uses TRBV2 with TRBJ1-1; D is perhaps TRBD1 (5 bases). The V gene lost 8 bases and the J gene lost 6 bases, with 25 bases spanning the gap. The CDR3 has 16 residues. CDR1 and CDR2 from the germline V gene are SNHLY and FYNNEI. The CDR3 sequence: CASSFPAGQGIAEAFF. The CDR3 coding sequence is TGTGCCAGCTCCTTCCCCGCGGGGCAGGGAATTGCTGAAGCTTTCTTT.